Here is one T cell receptor (beta chain) with its context. The sample is drawn from a study of blood T cell repertoires in COVID-19. Method: immunoSEQ multiplex PCR; TCRdb's copy keeps in-frame clones and lacks some. The table includes 30,000 to 45,000 clones, around nine tenths detected once. J was trimmed by 1 base and V by 10 bases; bases with no gene match: 7. This CDR3 spans 13 amino acids. Germline V lookup: CDR1 MNHEY, CDR2 SVGAGI. This clonotype was sampled from a man aged 70-80 years with acute or convalescent COVID-19. The sequenced material came from peripheral blood. The V and J genes are TRBV6-5 and TRBJ2-7; TRBD1 matches 7 bases. The CDR3 loop reads CATRPGQSYEQYF. CDR3 nucleotide sequence: TGTGCCACCAGACCGGGACAGTCCTACGAGCAGTACTTC.